The count of the clone carrying this T cell receptor (beta chain) is one. No antigen is known for it. This entry is derived from a study of cytomegalovirus exposure and HLA in healthy donors. Overall study: The same platform as the approximately 660 first-cohort repertoires was used for the 95 to 150 validation repertoires, a later analysis reported.

Assay: immunoSEQ multiplex PCR; the TCRdb copy retains only in-frame clones and omits some. The table includes 150,000 to 200,000 clones, roughly 82% detected once. The donors were part of the validation cohort, which consisted of under 150 subjects and was separate from the first cohort of 666 subjects. General study findings and limits: TCR beta chains numbering some 160 were designated cytomegalovirus-associated. Most TCR sequences showed up rarely, but some public TCRs showed up in many donors.

The CDR3 has 18 residues. After removal of 0 bases from V and 2 bases from J, the junction contained 11 bases not matched to a gene. From germline, CDR1 is SGHNT and CDR2 YYREEE (reference sequence). Material: PBMCs. The chain links TRBV5-4 to TRBJ2-5; 9 bases fit TRBD2. The source of this sequence is a woman aged 18-35 years in good health and CMV-seronegative. DNA of the CDR3: TGTGCCAGCAGCTTGGGAGGGGTAGCGGGAGTAATTCAAGAGACCCAGTACTTC. Its protein is CASSLGGVAGVIQETQYF.